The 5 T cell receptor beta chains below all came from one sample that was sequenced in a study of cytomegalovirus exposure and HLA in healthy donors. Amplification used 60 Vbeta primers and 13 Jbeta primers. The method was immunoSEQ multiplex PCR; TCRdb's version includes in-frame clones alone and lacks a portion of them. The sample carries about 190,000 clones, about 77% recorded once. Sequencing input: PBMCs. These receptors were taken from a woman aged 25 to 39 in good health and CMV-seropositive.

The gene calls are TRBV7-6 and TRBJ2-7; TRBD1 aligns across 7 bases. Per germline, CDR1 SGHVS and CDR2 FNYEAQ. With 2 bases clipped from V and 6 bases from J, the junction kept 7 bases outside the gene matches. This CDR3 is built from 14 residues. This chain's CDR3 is CASSLSGQAGEQYF. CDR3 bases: TGTGCCAGCAGCTTATCCGGACAGGCGGGCGAGCAGTACTTC.

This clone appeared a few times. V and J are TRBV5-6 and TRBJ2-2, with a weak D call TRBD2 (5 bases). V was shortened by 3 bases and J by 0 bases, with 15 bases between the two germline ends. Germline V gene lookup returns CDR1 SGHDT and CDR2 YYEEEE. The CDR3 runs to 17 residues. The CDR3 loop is CASSSLLLRANTGELFF. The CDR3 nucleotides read TGTGCCAGCAGCTCTTTACTCCTGAGGGCGAACACCGGGGAGCTGTTTTTT. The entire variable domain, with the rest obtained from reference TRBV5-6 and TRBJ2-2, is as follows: DAGVTQSPTHLIKTRGQQVTLRCSPKSGHDTVSWYQQALGQGPQFIFQYYEEEERQRGNFPDRFSGHQFPNYSSELNVNALLLGDSALYLCASSSLLLRANTGELFFGEGSRLTVL.

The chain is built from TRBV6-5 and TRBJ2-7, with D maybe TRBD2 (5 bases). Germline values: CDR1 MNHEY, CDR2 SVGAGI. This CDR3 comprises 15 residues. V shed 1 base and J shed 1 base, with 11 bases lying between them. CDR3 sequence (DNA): TGTGCCAGCAGTTACTATAGGGAGCGGTCCTACGAGCAGTACTTC. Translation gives CASSYYRERSYEQYF.

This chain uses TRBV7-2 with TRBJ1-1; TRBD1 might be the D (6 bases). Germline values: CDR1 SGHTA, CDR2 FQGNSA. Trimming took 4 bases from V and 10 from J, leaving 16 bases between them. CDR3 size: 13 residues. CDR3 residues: CASSSQNRASAFF. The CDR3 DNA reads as TGTGCCAGCAGCTCCCAAAACAGGGCTTCAGCTTTCTTT. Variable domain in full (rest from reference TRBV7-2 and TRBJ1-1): GAGVSQSPSNKVTEKGKDVELRCDPISGHTALYWYRQSLGQGLEFLIYFQGNSAPDKSGLPSDRFSAERTGGSVSTLTIQRTQQEDSAVYLCASSSQNRASAFFGQGTRLTVV.

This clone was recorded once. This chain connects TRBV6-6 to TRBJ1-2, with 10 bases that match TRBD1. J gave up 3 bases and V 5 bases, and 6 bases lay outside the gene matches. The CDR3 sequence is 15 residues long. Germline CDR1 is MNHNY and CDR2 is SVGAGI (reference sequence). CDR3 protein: CASSPQGQGYYGYTF. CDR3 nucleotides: TGTGCCAGCAGTCCCCAGGGACAGGGGTACTATGGCTACACCTTC.